What follows are 22 T cell receptor beta chains derived from one specimen sequenced in a study of blood T cell repertoires in COVID-19. Clones were read by immunoSEQ multiplex PCR, and TCRdb kept only the in-frame ones, dropping some. The sample records roughly 54,000 clones, 90% to 95% being singletons. The sequencing input was peripheral blood. The origin of the receptors is a man aged 50-59 years with acute or convalescent COVID-19.

The chain links TRBV7-9 to TRBJ2-7, with 14 bases lining up with TRBD2. CDR3 length equals 17 residues. Trimming at V came to 5 bases and at J to 2 bases, leaving 8 bases not matched to a gene. CDR1 SEHNR and CDR2 FQNEAQ come from the germline V gene (reference sequence). The CDR3 nucleotides are TGTGCCAGCAGCCTCAGACTAGCGGGAGGGCCCGCCTACGAGCAGTACTTC. Protein sequence: CASSLRLAGGPAYEQYF.

The chain recombines TRBV5-5 with TRBJ1-2; tentatively, D is TRBD1 (5 bases). V lost 3 bases and J 9 bases, leaving 15 bases between the germline ends. The germline V gene encodes CDR1 SGHKS and CDR2 YYEKEE (reference sequence). CDR3 length: 13 amino acids. DNA of the CDR3: TGTGCCAGCAGCTCCCCCACCGGGGGAAGCTACACCTTC. It specifies CASSSPTGGSYTF.

J is TRBJ1-2 and V is TRBV19, with D possibly matching TRBD1 (5 bases). Looked up from germline, CDR1 is LNHDA and CDR2 is SQIVND (reference sequence). The CDR3 extends over 13 amino acids. V shed 3 bases and J shed 4 bases, with 9 bases lying between them. The CDR3: CASSIVQAYGYTF. CDR3 nucleotide sequence: TGTGCCAGTAGTATTGTACAGGCCTATGGCTACACCTTC.

This clone was found a few times. The rearrangement uses TRBV28 and TRBJ2-3, with D possibly matching TRBD2 (6 bases). Trimming left V 5 bases short and J 3 bases short, with 18 bases between. Germline CDR1 and CDR2: MDHEN and SYDVKM. The CDR3 spans 16 residues. CDR3 nucleotides: TGTGCCAGCAGTCCCGCATGGAGGGAGGAAACAGATACGCAGTATTTT. It yields the protein CASSPAWREETDTQYF.

This rearrangement joins TRBV3-1 (or the pseudogene TRBV3-2) to TRBJ1-1; TRBD1 is a possible D gene (6 bases). The CDR3 contains 14 residues. Trimming removed 1 base from V and 7 bases from J, with 13 bases in between. Germline CDR1 and CDR2: LGHDT and YNNKEL (reference sequence). Here the CDR3 reads CASSQGRGGDEAFF. CDR3 DNA sequence: TGTGCCAGCAGCCAAGGGCGAGGGGGGGATGAAGCTTTCTTT.

The rearrangement joins TRBV9 to TRBJ1-3; 7 bases map to TRBD1. Germline CDR1 reads SGDLS; CDR2 reads YYNGEE. V gave up 3 bases and J gave up 4 bases; unmatched junction bases: 4. The CDR3 length is 14 residues. The CDR3 nucleotides are TGTGCCAGCAGCGCAGGGGGAGCGGGAAACACCATATATTTT. Translating it yields CASSAGGAGNTIYF. Together with reference TRBV9 and TRBJ1-3, the CDR3 gives the full variable domain: DSGVTQTPKHLITATGQRVTLRCSPRSGDLSVYWYQQSLDQGLQFLIQYYNGEERAKGNILERFSAQQFPDLHSELNLSSLELGDSALYFCASSAGGAGNTIYFGEGSWLTVV.

There are a few counts of this clone. This chain uses TRBV6-5 with TRBJ1-1; 9 bases are a match to TRBD1. The CDR3 is made up of 15 amino acids. Germline CDR1 is MNHEY and CDR2 is SVGAGI. Trimming took 5 bases from V and 4 from J; bases not matched to a gene: 8. CDR3 amino acids: CASSRTGVRGTEAFF. In DNA, the CDR3 is TGTGCCAGCAGTCGGACAGGGGTTCGGGGCACTGAAGCTTTCTTT.

The chain links TRBV5-4 to TRBJ2-1; TRBD1 is a possible D gene (5 bases). Germline assignment: CDR1 SGHNT and CDR2 YYREEE (reference sequence). This CDR3 region has 15 residues. Trimming left V 0 bases short and J 8 bases short, with 15 bases between. The DNA of the CDR3 is TGTGCCAGCAGCTTGGAAAGGGCCGGACACGATGAGCAGTTCTTC. Translated, it gives CASSLERAGHDEQFF. Full variable domain (remainder filled in from reference TRBV5-4 and TRBJ2-1): ETGVTQSPTHLIKTRGQQVTLRCSSQSGHNTVSWYQQALGQGPQFIFQYYREEENGRGNFPPRFSGLQFPNYSSELNVNALELDDSALYLCASSLERAGHDEQFFGPGTRLTVL.

This sequence joins TRBV28 and TRBJ1-3, with TRBD1 matching 9 bases. The V gene's germline CDR1 is MDHEN and CDR2 SYDVKM. CDR3 size: 16 residues. V dropped 3 bases and J dropped 0; count of bases not matched to a gene: 3. The CDR3 region is CASSLLTGGSGNTIYF. CDR3 in DNA: TGTGCCAGCAGTTTGTTGACAGGGGGCTCTGGAAACACCATATATTTT.

The V and J genes are TRBV10-1 and TRBJ2-7; TRBD1 matches 12 bases. The V segment lost 8 bases and the J segment 9 bases; nucleotides outside the gene matches: 11. Germline V gives CDR1 WNHNN, CDR2 SYGVQD (reference sequence). The CDR3 runs to 14 residues. The CDR3 DNA reads as TGCGCCAGCGGCCGGGACAGGGGGCTTCGGGGGCAGTACTTC. Translation gives CASGRDRGLRGQYF.

V and J are TRBV4-2 and TRBJ1-4, with a weak D call TRBD1 (6 bases). The CDR3 spans 14 residues. Germline CDR1 and CDR2: LGHNA and YNFKEQ. With 0 bases removed from V and 6 bases from J, the gap between germline ends came to 8 bases. CDR3 region: CASSQDRGYEKLFF. The CDR3 DNA follows: TGTGCCAGCAGCCAAGACAGGGGATATGAAAAACTGTTTTTT.

The V call is TRBV6-5, the J call TRBJ1-2; D may be TRBD1 (6 bases). Germline CDR1 MNHEY, CDR2 SVGAGI. V lost 3 bases and J 7 bases, leaving 12 bases between the germline ends. This CDR3 is 13 amino acids long. The CDR3 region has the DNA TGTGCCAGCAGTTATACAGGGTCCTTTGGCTACACCTTC. Its translation: CASSYTGSFGYTF.

Only one count was recorded for this clone. The V call is TRBV18, the J call TRBJ2-7; 8 nucleotides agree with TRBD2. CDR1 and CDR2 from the germline V gene are KGHSH and LQKENI. V trimming: 3 bases; J trimming: 0 bases; junction bases outside the gene matches: 1. The CDR3 covers 14 residues. CDR3 sequence: CASSPGGVSYEQYF. The CDR3 DNA follows: TGTGCCAGCTCACCCGGGGGGGTCTCCTACGAGCAGTACTTC. Variable domain in full (rest from reference TRBV18 and TRBJ2-7): NAGVMQNPRHLVRRRGQEARLRCSPMKGHSHVYWYRQLPEEGLKFMVYLQKENIIDESGMPKERFSAEFPKEGPSILRIQQVVRGDSAAYFCASSPGGVSYEQYFGPGTRLTVT.

This chain uses TRBV19 with TRBJ2-4; D perhaps matches TRBD2 (6 bases). CDR1 and CDR2 from the germline V gene are LNHDA and SQIVND (reference sequence). V was pared by 5 bases and J by 0 bases, with 20 bases between. CDR3 size: 18 residues. DNA of the CDR3: TGTGCCAGTAGTCCCTCTAGTTTAAGGGAGGAAGCCAAAAACATTCAGTACTTC. Its protein is CASSPSSLREEAKNIQYF.

The genes are TRBV14 and TRBJ1-1; TRBD1 agrees at 7 bases. The germline V gene encodes CDR1 SGHDN and CDR2 FVKESK. There are 15 residues in the CDR3. The trim removed 1 base at V and 12 bases at J, leaving 14 bases unmatched. The CDR3 DNA sequence: TGTGCCAGCAGCCAAGCGGGAGGGGGCATTGGTAGGTCTTTCTTT. Translated, it gives CASSQAGGGIGRSFF.

The chain has TRBV30 and TRBJ2-7; 9 bases line up with TRBD1. This CDR3 is 15 amino acids long. The junction had 8 bases not matched to a gene; V was cut back by 5 bases and J by 0 bases. CDR1 and CDR2 from the germline V gene are GTSNPN and SVGIG (reference sequence). As DNA, the CDR3 is TGTGCCTGGGAGCCTGGACAGGGGAACTCCTACGAGCAGTACTTC. It encodes CAWEPGQGNSYEQYF.

This chain connects TRBV10-3 to TRBJ2-7, with 7 positions matching TRBD2. Germline CDR1 ENHRY, CDR2 SYGVKD. V trimming: 10 bases; J trimming: 2 bases; junction bases outside the gene matches: 17. CDR3 length equals 16 residues. The CDR3 coding sequence is TGTGCCACCACGGGAGGTCTAGGTGCGGATACCTACGAGCAGTACTTC. Amino acid sequence: CATTGGLGADTYEQYF.

The chain uses TRBV6-5 and TRBJ1-1; tentative D call: TRBD1 (6 bases). Germline values: CDR1 MNHEY, CDR2 SVGAGI. V lost 6 bases and J 4 bases, leaving 15 bases between the germline ends. The length of the CDR3 is 14 residues. For the CDR3, the DNA is TGTGCCAGCAGCCGCGGGGGGGCGGGCACTGAAGCTTTCTTT. Its translation is CASSRGGAGTEAFF.

This chain connects TRBV6-2 or TRBV6-3 to TRBJ1-3; D is unresolved. The CDR3 sequence is 13 residues long. With 6 bases removed from V and 0 bases from J, the gap between germline ends came to 6 bases. Germline values: CDR1 MNHEY, CDR2 SVGEGT. The CDR3 sequence: CASSRSSGNTIYF. Here the CDR3 DNA reads TGTGCCAGCAGCAGGAGCTCTGGAAACACCATATATTTT.

This rearrangement joins TRBV30 to TRBJ1-2; D might be TRBD1 (5 bases). Germline loops: CDR1 GTSNPN, CDR2 SVGIG (reference sequence). This CDR3 spans 15 amino acids. Trimming left V 0 bases short and J 8 bases short, with 19 bases between. CDR3 sequence: CAWSVLSGGLDGYTF. The DNA for the CDR3 is TGTGCCTGGAGTGTACTGTCGGGGGGTTTGGACGGCTACACCTTC.

J is TRBJ1-4 and V is TRBV6-5; D is unresolved. Germline CDR1 is MNHEY and CDR2 is SVGAGI. V was trimmed by 6 bases and J by 2 bases, leaving 4 bases between them. The CDR3 consists of 12 residues. In DNA form, the CDR3 reads TGTGCCAGCAGCCGGACTAATGAAAAACTGTTTTTT. This sequence encodes CASSRTNEKLFF.

The V and J genes are TRBV7-2 and TRBJ2-2, with 9 bases lining up with TRBD2. V lost 2 bases to trimming and J lost 9 bases; unmatched junction nucleotides: 7. This CDR3 region has 15 residues. Germline V CDR1 and CDR2: SGHTA, FQGNSA. The chain's CDR3 is CASSLMVAGARELFF. CDR3 DNA sequence: TGTGCCAGCAGCTTAATGGTAGCGGGAGCCCGGGAGCTGTTTTTT.